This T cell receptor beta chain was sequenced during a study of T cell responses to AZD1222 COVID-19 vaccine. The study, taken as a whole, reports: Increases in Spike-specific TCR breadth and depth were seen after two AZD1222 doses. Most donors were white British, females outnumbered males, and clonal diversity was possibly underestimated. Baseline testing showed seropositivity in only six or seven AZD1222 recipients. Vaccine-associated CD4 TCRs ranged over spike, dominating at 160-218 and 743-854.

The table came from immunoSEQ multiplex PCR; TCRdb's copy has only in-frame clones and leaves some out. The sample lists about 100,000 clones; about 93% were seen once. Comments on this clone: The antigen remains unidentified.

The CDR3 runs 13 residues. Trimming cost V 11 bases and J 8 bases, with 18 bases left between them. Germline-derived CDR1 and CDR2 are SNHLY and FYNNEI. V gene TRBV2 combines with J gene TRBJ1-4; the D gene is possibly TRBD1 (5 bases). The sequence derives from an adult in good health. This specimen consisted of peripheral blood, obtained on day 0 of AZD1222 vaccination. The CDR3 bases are TGTGCCGCAGCCTTAGGGGAGGCGGAAAAACTGTTTTTT. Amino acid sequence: CAAALGEAEKLFF.